This T cell receptor (beta chain) was sequenced for a study of blood T cell repertoires in COVID-19. Study in general: Acute and convalescent COVID-19 samples came from the United States, Italy and Spain. Sources were T cells, B-cell-depleted T cells, or PBMCs; the material itself was cDNA or gDNA.

In the authors' methods: Estimated nucleated cell counts came from reference gene primer amplification. Sequenced by immunoSEQ multiplex PCR; TCRdb stores in-frame clones only, minus some. V and J calls and clone size are those listed in that table; D and trimming were worked out from the DNA. The data contain roughly 230,000 clones, 70% to 90% of them singletons. This CDR3 spans 14 amino acids. Germline V CDR1 and CDR2: SGHRS, YFSETQ. Deletions cut 0 bases from V and 3 bases from J, with 10 bases between. The sequenced material came from peripheral blood. The rearrangement joins TRBV5-1 to TRBJ2-7, with D possibly being TRBD1 (6 bases). This receptor was taken from a human donor in a cohort sampled during active COVID-19. CDR3 nucleotides: TGCGCCAGCAGCTTGGGCCTAGGGGGCTACGAGCAGTACTTC. Translated, it gives CASSLGLGGYEQYF.